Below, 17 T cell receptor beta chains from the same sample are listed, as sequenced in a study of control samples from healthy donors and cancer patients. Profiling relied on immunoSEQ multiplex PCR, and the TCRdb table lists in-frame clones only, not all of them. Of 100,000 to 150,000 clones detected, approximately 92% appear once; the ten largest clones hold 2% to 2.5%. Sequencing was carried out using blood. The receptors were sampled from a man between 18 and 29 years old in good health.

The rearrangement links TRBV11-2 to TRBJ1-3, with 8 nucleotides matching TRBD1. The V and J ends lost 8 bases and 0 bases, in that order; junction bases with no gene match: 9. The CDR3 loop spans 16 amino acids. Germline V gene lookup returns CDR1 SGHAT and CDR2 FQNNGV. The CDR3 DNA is TGTGCCAGCGGCCGGACAGGGTTGGGCTCTGGAAACACCATATATTTT. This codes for CASGRTGLGSGNTIYF. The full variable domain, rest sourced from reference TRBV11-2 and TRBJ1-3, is EAGVAQSPRYKIIEKRQSVAFWCNPISGHATLYWYQQILGQGPKLLIQFQNNGVVDDSQLPKDRFSAERLKGVDSTLKIQPAKLEDSAVYLCASGRTGLGSGNTIYFGEGSWLTVV.

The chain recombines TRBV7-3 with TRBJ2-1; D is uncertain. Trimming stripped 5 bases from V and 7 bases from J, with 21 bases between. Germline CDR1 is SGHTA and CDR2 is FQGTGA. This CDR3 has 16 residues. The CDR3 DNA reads TGTGCCAGCAGCCCCACACCCCCGGGCCTGAGGAATGAGCAGTTCTTC. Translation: CASSPTPPGLRNEQFF.

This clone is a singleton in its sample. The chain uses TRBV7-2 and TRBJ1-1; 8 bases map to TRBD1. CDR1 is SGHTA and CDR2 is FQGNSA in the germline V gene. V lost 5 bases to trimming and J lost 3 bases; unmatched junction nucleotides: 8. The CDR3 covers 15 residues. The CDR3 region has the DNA TGTGCCAGCAGCCGCGGCGTGACAGGGGACACTGAAGCTTTCTTT. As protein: CASSRGVTGDTEAFF.

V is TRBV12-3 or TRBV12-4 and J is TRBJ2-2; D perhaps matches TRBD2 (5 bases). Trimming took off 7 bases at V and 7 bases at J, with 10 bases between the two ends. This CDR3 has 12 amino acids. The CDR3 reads CASTRVVGELFF. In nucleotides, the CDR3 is TGTGCCAGCACGAGGGTTGTCGGGGAGCTGTTTTTT.

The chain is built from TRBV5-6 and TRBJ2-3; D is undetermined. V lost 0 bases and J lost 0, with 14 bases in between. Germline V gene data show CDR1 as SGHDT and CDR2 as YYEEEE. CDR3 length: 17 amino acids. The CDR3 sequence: CASSLARQFGSTDTQYF. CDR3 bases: TGTGCCAGCAGCTTGGCAAGGCAGTTTGGGAGCACAGATACGCAGTATTTT.

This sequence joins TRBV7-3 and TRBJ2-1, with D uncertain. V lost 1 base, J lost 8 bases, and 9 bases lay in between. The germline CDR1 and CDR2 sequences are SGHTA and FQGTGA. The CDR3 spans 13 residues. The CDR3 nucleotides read TGTGCCAGCAGCTTAAAGGCAGTCGATGAGCAGTTCTTC. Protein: CASSLKAVDEQFF. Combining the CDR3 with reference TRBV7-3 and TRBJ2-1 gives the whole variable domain GAGVSQTPSNKVTEKGKYVELRCDPISGHTALYWYRQSLGQGPEFLIYFQGTGAADDSGLPNDRFFAVRPEGSVSTLKIQRTERGDSAVYLCASSLKAVDEQFFGPGTRLTVL.

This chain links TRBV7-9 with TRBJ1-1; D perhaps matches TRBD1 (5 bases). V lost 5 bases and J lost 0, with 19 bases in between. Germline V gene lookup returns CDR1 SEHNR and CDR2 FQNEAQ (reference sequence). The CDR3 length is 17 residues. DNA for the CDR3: TGTGCCAGCAGCGCCTTCGGAGGGGTCTTCATGAACACTGAAGCTTTCTTT. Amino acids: CASSAFGGVFMNTEAFF.

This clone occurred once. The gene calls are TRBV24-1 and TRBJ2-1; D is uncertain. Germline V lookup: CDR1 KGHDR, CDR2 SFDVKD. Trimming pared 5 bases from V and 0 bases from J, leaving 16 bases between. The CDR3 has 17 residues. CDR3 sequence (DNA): TGTGCCACCAGTGTCTCGACCAACCACTACTCCTACAATGAGCAGTTCTTC. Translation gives CATSVSTNHYSYNEQFF.

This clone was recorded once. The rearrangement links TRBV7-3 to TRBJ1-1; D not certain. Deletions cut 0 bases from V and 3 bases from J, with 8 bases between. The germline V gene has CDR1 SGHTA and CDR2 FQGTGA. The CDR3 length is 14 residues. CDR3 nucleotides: TGTGCCAGCAGCTTAACCGGTCGGGACACTGAAGCTTTCTTT. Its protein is CASSLTGRDTEAFF.

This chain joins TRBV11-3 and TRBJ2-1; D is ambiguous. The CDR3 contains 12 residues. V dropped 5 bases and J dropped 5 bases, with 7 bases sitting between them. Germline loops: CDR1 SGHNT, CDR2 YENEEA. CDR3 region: CASSIPNNEQFF. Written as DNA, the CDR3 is TGTGCCAGCAGCATCCCTAACAATGAGCAGTTCTTC.

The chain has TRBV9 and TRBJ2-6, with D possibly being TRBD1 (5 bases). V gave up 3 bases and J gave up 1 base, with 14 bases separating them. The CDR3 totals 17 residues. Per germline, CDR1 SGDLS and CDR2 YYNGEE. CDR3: CASSATPDSSGANVLTF. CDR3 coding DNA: TGTGCCAGCAGCGCCACCCCCGACAGTTCTGGGGCCAACGTCCTGACTTTC.

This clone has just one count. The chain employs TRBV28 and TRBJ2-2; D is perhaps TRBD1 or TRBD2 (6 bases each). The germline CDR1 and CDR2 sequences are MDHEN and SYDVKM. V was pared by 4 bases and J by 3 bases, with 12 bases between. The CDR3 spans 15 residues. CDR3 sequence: CASSSGGVDTGELFF. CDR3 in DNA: TGTGCCAGCAGTTCCGGGGGCGTCGACACCGGGGAGCTGTTTTTT.

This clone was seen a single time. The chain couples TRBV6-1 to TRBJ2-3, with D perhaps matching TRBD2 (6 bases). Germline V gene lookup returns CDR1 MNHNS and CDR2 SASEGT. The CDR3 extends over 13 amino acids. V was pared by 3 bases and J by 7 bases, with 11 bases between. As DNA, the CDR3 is TGTGCCAGCAGTGAGACTAGATTTAATACGCAGTATTTT. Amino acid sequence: CASSETRFNTQYF.

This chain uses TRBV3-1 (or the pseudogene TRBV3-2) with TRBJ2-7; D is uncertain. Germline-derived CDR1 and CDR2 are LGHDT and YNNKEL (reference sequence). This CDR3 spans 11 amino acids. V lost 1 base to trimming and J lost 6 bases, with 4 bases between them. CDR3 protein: CASSQVSEQYV. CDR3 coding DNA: TGTGCCAGCAGCCAAGTCTCCGAGCAGTACGTC.

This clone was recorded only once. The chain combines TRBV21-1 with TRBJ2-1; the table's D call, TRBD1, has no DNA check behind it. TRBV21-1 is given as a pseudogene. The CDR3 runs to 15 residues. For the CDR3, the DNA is TGTGCCAGCAGCAAAGCGCAACAAAAATACAATGAGCAGTTCTTC. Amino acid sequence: CASSKAQQKYNEQFF.

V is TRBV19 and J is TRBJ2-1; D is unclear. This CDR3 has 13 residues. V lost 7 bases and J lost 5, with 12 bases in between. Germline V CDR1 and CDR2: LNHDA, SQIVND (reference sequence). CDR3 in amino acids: CASKTRLDNEQFF. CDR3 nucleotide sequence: TGTGCCAGTAAAACCAGGCTCGACAATGAGCAGTTCTTC.

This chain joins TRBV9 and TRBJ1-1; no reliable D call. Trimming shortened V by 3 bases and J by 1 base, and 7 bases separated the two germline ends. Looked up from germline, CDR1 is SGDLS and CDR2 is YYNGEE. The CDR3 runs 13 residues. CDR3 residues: CASSAMWNTEAFF. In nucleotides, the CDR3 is TGTGCCAGCAGCGCCATGTGGAACACTGAAGCTTTCTTT.